These T cell receptor beta chains were read from a single sample in a study of regulatory T cells in long-lasting Graves disease. TCRdb re-called the multiplex PCR reads through MiXCR, storing one row per CDR3 protein. The table includes 500,000 or so distinct CDR3 sequences, about 16% detected once. The sample also formed part of further work on T cells in Graves' hyperthyroidism and ophthalmopathy.

Sample: peripheral blood mononuclear cells (PBMCs), taken at new diagnosis, from a patient treated with antithyroid drugs. The receptors were gathered from a man aged 35-49 years with Graves disease. The CDR3 runs from the conserved cysteine through the conserved F or W. The D gene is left open where the match is weak. Expanded clones are given a class, and other clones once, few, many or no size at all.

j_call v_call clone_size d_call cdr3_aa
TRBJ2-7 TRBV28 many TRBD1 CASSPSGQGNYYEQYF
TRBJ2-7 TRBV7-6 many TRBD2 CASSPTSVGYEQYF
TRBJ1-4 TRBV19 once - CASSTYRRDEKLLF
TRBJ1-1 TRBV28 many TRBD1 CASSLRTGFYTEAFF
TRBJ2-3 TRBV28 many TRBD2 CAITDAGVSTDTQYF
TRBJ2-2 TRBV7-9 once TRBD1 CASSTTGALVAGELFF
TRBJ2-3 TRBV4-2 many TRBD2 CASSQTSGTDTQYF
TRBJ1-1 TRBV28 many - CASSLLGQETEAFF
TRBJ2-3 TRBV11-2 many TRBD2 CASSPGLAGVTQYF
TRBJ2-5 TRBV28 many TRBD1 CASRGDREQETQYF
TRBJ2-1 TRBV5-1 - TRBD2 CASSLGDGSSGKYDEQFF
TRBJ1-5 TRBV6-1 many - CASRRQYNQPQHF
TRBJ1-1 TRBV2 many - CASMGFDSLNTEAFF
TRBJ2-5 TRBV27 many - CASSLIGGVKGETQYF
TRBJ1-5 TRBV30 - TRBD1 CAWGTGQNQPQHF
TRBJ1-2 TRBV28 many - CASSLLAENYGYTF
TRBJ2-5 TRBV12-3/TRBV12-4 many TRBD2 CASRTGTSPKETQYF
TRBJ2-7 TRBV28 few TRBD2 CAASGIKPYEQYF
TRBJ2-7 TRBV5-1 many TRBD2 CASRETSGRAYEQYF
TRBJ2-7 TRBV27 few - CAIYYEQYF
TRBJ1-5 TRBV3-1 many - CASSQDNGQPQHF
TRBJ2-5 TRBV5-1 few TRBD1 CASSTGTGNFVQETQYF
TRBJ2-1 TRBV12-3/TRBV12-4 many - CASSFNTDGPKGNEQFF
TRBJ1-4 TRBV5-6 many - CASSSPTGEKLFF
TRBJ1-4 TRBV4-1 many - CASSQEGRGDEKLFF
TRBJ2-1 TRBV6-1 - - CASSQEDGNEQFF
TRBJ2-7 TRBV9 - TRBD2 CASSVEGSGGYEQYF
TRBJ2-5 TRBV5-4 few TRBD2 CASAGGGQETQYF
TRBJ2-2 TRBV2 many TRBD2 CASLAGRNGELFF
TRBJ2-1 TRBV20-1 - TRBD2 CSARAGRNEQFF
TRBJ2-3 TRBV7-2 many - CASSLGISPSTDTQYF